A selection of T cell receptor beta chains follows, all from one sample in a study of cytomegalovirus exposure and HLA in healthy donors. Generated by immunoSEQ multiplex PCR, the TCRdb table keeps only in-frame clones and is missing some. The sample carries over 150,000 clones, around 77% recorded once. Sequenced sample: PBMCs. These receptors all stem from a woman aged 50 to 65 in good health and CMV-seropositive. Each CDR3 is given with its conserved first and last residue. A D gene is named only where the DNA matches it firmly. Not every row has a clone size; where given, it reads once, few, many or a size class.

v_call	d_call	clone_size	j_call	cdr3_nt	cdr3_aa
TRBV4-2	TRBD2	NA	TRBJ2-2	TGTGCCAGCAGCCAAGATCGGGGGGCCGGGGAGCTGTTTTTT	CASSQDRGAGELFF
TRBV5-4	TRBD1	once	TRBJ2-7	TGTGCCAGCAGCCCCGGGACAGCGCCTTCCTACGAGCAGTACTTC	CASSPGTAPSYEQYF
TRBV28	NA	NA	TRBJ2-1	TGTGCCAGCAGGGTGGGGGGAGCGGGCCCAAACAATGAGCAGTTCTTC	CASRVGGAGPNNEQFF
TRBV28	TRBD1	NA	TRBJ1-2	TGTGCCAGCAGTCCGGGACAGGGGGCTGGCTACACCTTC	CASSPGQGAGYTF
TRBV7-3	TRBD1	few	TRBJ1-2	TGTGCCAGCAGCCCGACAGGGGGCTTCTATGGCTACACCTTC	CASSPTGGFYGYTF
TRBV28	NA	NA	TRBJ1-1	TGTGCCAGCAGTTTCCGGTCAGGGTTCGGGTACACTGAAGCTTTCTTT	CASSFRSGFGYTEAFF
TRBV4-2	NA	NA	TRBJ2-2	TGTGCCAGCAGCCAAGACAGGGGAACCACAAACACCGGGGAGCTGTTTTTT	CASSQDRGTTNTGELFF
TRBV9	NA	NA	TRBJ1-4	TGTGCCAGCAGCGTAGATGGCTTTCCTAATGAAAAACTGTTTTTT	CASSVDGFPNEKLFF
TRBV28	NA	NA	TRBJ1-2	TGTGCCAGCAGTTGGGGCAGGGAGGGAGTTGGCTACACCTTC	CASSWGREGVGYTF
TRBV5-1	NA	NA	TRBJ2-3	TGCGCCAGCAGCCCAGGTCAAGTCTTATCCACAGATACGCAGTATTTT	CASSPGQVLSTDTQYF
TRBV9	TRBD2	NA	TRBJ2-3	TGTGCCAGCAGCGTAACTAGCGGGGGGGCAGGTACGCAGTATTTT	CASSVTSGGAGTQYF
TRBV6-1	TRBD1	once	TRBJ1-1	TGTGCCAGCAGTGAGCAGGGGGCAGTCGCTGAAGCTTTCTTT	CASSEQGAVAEAFF
TRBV4-2	TRBD1	NA	TRBJ2-3	TGTGCCAGCAGCCAAACAGGGGGCGCTTCAGATACGCAGTATTTT	CASSQTGGASDTQYF
TRBV5-1	TRBD1	NA	TRBJ2-1	TGCGCCAGCGAAACCGGGACAGGGCTAGGGGAGCAGTTCTTC	CASETGTGLGEQFF
TRBV29-1	TRBD1	NA	TRBJ2-1	TGCAGCGTTGAAGGACAGGGCAACAATGAGCAGTTCTTC	CSVEGQGNNEQFF
TRBV27	NA	NA	TRBJ2-7	TGTGCCAGCAGACCGGGACACATCTTCTACGAGCAGTACTTC	CASRPGHIFYEQYF
TRBV29-1	TRBD1	NA	TRBJ1-2	TGCAGCGCCGGTGGGCAGGGGGCAGGGTATGGCTACACCTTC	CSAGGQGAGYGYTF
TRBV25-1	NA	NA	TRBJ2-7	TGTGCCAGCAGCCCCGTCGGGGGAACCCTCACCTACGAGCAGTACTTC	CASSPVGGTLTYEQYF
TRBV4-3	NA	NA	TRBJ1-6	TGCGCCAGCAGCCAAGAAGCATATGGGGCTCCATCACCCCTCCACTTT	CASSQEAYGAPSPLHF
TRBV5-4	NA	NA	TRBJ1-1	TGTGCCAGCAGCTTGACCGAATACAGGTATATCATGAACACTGAAGCTTTCTTT	CASSLTEYRYIMNTEAFF
TRBV19	TRBD1	NA	TRBJ2-7	TGTGCCAGCAGTAATAGACAGGGGGGTTTTTTCGAGCAGTACTTC	CASSNRQGGFFEQYF
TRBV9	TRBD1	NA	TRBJ1-6	TGTGCCAGCAGGCGGGACAGACAAAATTCACCCCTCCACTTT	CASRRDRQNSPLHF
TRBV9	NA	few	TRBJ2-3	TGTGCCAGCAGTGGGGGGAGCGCAGATACGCAGTATTTT	CASSGGSADTQYF